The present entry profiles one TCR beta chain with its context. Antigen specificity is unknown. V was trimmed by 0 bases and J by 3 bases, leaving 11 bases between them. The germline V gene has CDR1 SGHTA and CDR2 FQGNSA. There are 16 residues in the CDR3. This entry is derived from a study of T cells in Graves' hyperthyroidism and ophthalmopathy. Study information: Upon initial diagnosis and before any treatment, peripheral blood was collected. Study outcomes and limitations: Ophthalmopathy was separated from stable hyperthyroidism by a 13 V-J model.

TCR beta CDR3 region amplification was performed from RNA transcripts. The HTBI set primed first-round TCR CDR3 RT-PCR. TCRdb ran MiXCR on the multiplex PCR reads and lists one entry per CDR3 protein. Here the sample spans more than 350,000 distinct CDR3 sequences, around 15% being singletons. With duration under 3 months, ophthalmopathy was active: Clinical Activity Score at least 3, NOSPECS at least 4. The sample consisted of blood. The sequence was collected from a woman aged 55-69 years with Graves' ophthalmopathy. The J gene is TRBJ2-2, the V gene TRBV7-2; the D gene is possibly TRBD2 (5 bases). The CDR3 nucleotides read TGTGCCAGCAGCTTAGCGAGGGCTACCCACACCGGGGAGCTGTTTTTT. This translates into CASSLARATHTGELFF. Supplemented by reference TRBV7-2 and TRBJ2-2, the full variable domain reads GAGVSQSPSNKVTEKGKDVELRCDPISGHTALYWYRQSLGQGLEFLIYFQGNSAPDKSGLPSDRFSAERTGGSVSTLTIQRTQQEDSAVYLCASSLARATHTGELFFGEGSRLTVL.